This TCR beta chain was profiled in a study of blood T cells in healthy people across ages. With a J-beta primer mix and a sample-barcoded 5' primer, a second PCR ran about 7 to 12 cycles. MiXCR, applied by TCRdb to the 5' RACE reads, yields one record per CDR3 protein. The sample lists about 1.6 million distinct CDR3 sequences, 30% to 40% occurring once. The CDR3 loop spans 15 amino acids. Germline values: CDR1 MGHRA, CDR2 YSYEKL. V was cut by 1 base and J by 0 bases, with 8 bases left in between. This clonotype appeared many times. The genes are TRBV4-1 and TRBJ2-3; no clear D. The sequenced material came from blood. This clonotype was sampled from a woman aged 30 to 39 in good health. The DNA of the CDR3 is TGCGCCAGCAGCCAAGTACCTGGGAGCACAGATACGCAGTATTTT. Its translation: CASSQVPGSTDTQYF.